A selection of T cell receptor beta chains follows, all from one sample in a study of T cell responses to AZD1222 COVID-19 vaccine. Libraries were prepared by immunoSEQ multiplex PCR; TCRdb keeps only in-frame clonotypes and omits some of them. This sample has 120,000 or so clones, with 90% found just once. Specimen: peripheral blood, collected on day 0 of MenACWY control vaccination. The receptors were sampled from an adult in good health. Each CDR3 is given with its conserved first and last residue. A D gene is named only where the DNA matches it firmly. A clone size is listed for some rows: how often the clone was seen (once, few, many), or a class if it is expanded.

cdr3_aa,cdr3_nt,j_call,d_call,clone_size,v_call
CATSRHRDRLGQPQHF,TGTGCCACCAGCAGACACCGGGACAGGCTGGGTCAGCCCCAGCATTTT,TRBJ1-5,TRBD1,NA,TRBV15
CASSLNTGELFF,TGTGCCAGCTCACTAAACACCGGGGAGCTGTTTTTT,TRBJ2-2,NA,NA,TRBV18
CASSLRDQPQHF,TGTGCCAGCAGCCTGAGGGATCAGCCCCAGCATTTT,TRBJ1-5,NA,NA,TRBV7-8
CASSLTGAKINEKLFF,TGCGCCAGCAGCTTGACAGGGGCCAAAATTAATGAAAAACTGTTTTTT,TRBJ1-4,TRBD1,NA,TRBV5-1
CASSPLASNYGYTF,TGTGCCAGCAGCCCCCTGGCATCTAACTATGGCTACACCTTC,TRBJ1-2,NA,NA,TRBV6-5
CASSDPDGTGELFF,TGTGCCAGCAGCGACCCTGACGGGACCGGGGAGCTGTTTTTT,TRBJ2-2,NA,NA,TRBV7-6
CASSPSTGTGGGETQYF,TGTGCCAGCTCACCATCCACCGGGACAGGGGGCGGGGAGACCCAGTACTTC,TRBJ2-5,TRBD1,NA,TRBV18
CASRDRQLSYGYTF,TGTGCCAGCAGGGACAGACAACTCTCCTATGGCTACACCTTC,TRBJ1-2,NA,NA,TRBV27
CASCPSGEANGELFF,TGTGCCAGCTGTCCTAGCGGGGAGGCGAACGGGGAGCTGTTTTTT,TRBJ2-2,TRBD2,NA,TRBV28
CASSEAYQPQHF,TGTGCCAGCAGTGAAGCGTATCAGCCCCAGCATTTT,TRBJ1-5,NA,NA,TRBV6-1
CANLFTDYTEAFF,TGTGCCAACTTATTTACAGATTACACTGAAGCTTTCTTT,TRBJ1-1,NA,NA,TRBV2
CASSSLQGAAYGYTF,TGTGCCAGCAGCTCCCTACAGGGTGCCGCCTATGGCTACACCTTC,TRBJ1-2,NA,NA,TRBV11-2
CASSDGSGTRYTDTQYF,TGCGCCAGCAGCGATGGATCCGGGACTAGATACACAGATACGCAGTATTTT,TRBJ2-3,TRBD2,NA,TRBV10-2
CASSQGLLEQYF,TGTGCCAGCAGCCAGGGACTTCTTGAGCAGTACTTC,TRBJ2-7,NA,few,TRBV11-2
CASSAETSGFTDTQYF,TGTGCCAGCAGCGCCGAGACTAGCGGGTTCACAGATACGCAGTATTTT,TRBJ2-3,TRBD2,NA,TRBV9
CASSLGASGRSDTQYF,TGTGCCAGCAGCTTGGGGGCTAGCGGGAGGTCAGATACGCAGTATTTT,TRBJ2-3,TRBD2,NA,TRBV5-4
CASSLGGGNQPQHF,TGCGCCAGCAGTCTCGGGGGAGGCAATCAGCCCCAGCATTTT,TRBJ1-5,NA,NA,TRBV10-1
CAISGTGATTDTQYF,TGTGCCATCAGTGGGACAGGGGCCACCACAGATACGCAGTATTTT,TRBJ2-3,TRBD1,NA,TRBV10-3
CASSLRQNTEAFF,TGTGCCAGCAGCTTAAGACAGAACACTGAAGCTTTCTTT,TRBJ1-1,NA,NA,TRBV7-6